The rows below give T cell receptor beta chains drawn from one sample of a study of blood T cell repertoires in COVID-19. Data came from immunoSEQ multiplex PCR; TCRdb stores just in-frame clones and leaves some out. This table has 140,000 to 150,000 clones, approximately 80% appearing once. Material for sequencing was peripheral blood. These receptors were collected from a man in his sixties with active or convalescent COVID-19. The CDR3 runs from the conserved cysteine through the conserved F or W. The D gene is left open where the match is weak. Some rows have no size entry. The others give once, few or many, or a class for an expanded clone.

TGTGCCAGCTCACCAGCAGGGGGCCCCACTGAAGCTTTCTTT	CASSPAGGPTEAFF	TRBV18	NA	TRBD1	TRBJ1-1
TGTGCCAGCAGAAGTACAGGGACTGGAAACACCATATATTTT	CASRSTGTGNTIYF	TRBV28	NA	NA	TRBJ1-3
TGTGCCAGCAGCTTAATGGATCGGGTGACTGAAGCTTTCTTT	CASSLMDRVTEAFF	TRBV7-2	NA	NA	TRBJ1-1
TGTGCCAGCAGTTTATACCCGAGCTCCTACAATGAGCAGTTCTTC	CASSLYPSSYNEQFF	TRBV28	NA	NA	TRBJ2-1
TGTGCCAGCAGCCAAGTCGCAGTCATGAACACTGAAGCTTTCTTT	CASSQVAVMNTEAFF	TRBV4-2	NA	NA	TRBJ1-1
TGTGCCACCAGTGACCTCGACAGAAACTATGGCTACACCTTC	CATSDLDRNYGYTF	TRBV24-1	few	NA	TRBJ1-2
TGTGCCAGCAGCTATGGACAGGGTAAAGAGACCCAGTACTTC	CASSYGQGKETQYF	TRBV7-8	NA	TRBD1	TRBJ2-5
TGTGCCATCAGTGAGCCTGCCAGGGGGCGAAGCTATGGCTACACCTTC	CAISEPARGRSYGYTF	TRBV10-3	NA	TRBD1	TRBJ1-2
TGTGCCAGCAGCTTAGCCCAGCGGGGGGTTCTTGAGCAGTTCTTC	CASSLAQRGVLEQFF	TRBV7-6	NA	TRBD2	TRBJ2-1
TGTGCCAGCAGCACCCCTCGGCCCCGCGGCGAGCAGTACTTC	CASSTPRPRGEQYF	TRBV6-2/TRBV6-3	NA	NA	TRBJ2-7
TGTGCCAGCCACAGGGGGTTGATAAATGAGCAGTTCTTC	CASHRGLINEQFF	TRBV28	NA	TRBD1	TRBJ2-1
TGCACCAGCAGCCGCGGTGGGACATATTACAATGAGCAGTTCTTC	CTSSRGGTYYNEQFF	TRBV1	NA	NA	TRBJ2-1
TGCGCCAGCAGCTTGTCACCGGGAGGGTACGAGCAGTACTTC	CASSLSPGGYEQYF	TRBV5-1	NA	TRBD2	TRBJ2-7
TGTGCCAGCAAGTACCTAGCGTCAAGCAACGAGCAGTACTTC	CASKYLASSNEQYF	TRBV7-9	NA	NA	TRBJ2-7
TGCGCCAGCAGCCAAGGCCGAGCTGAATATGGCTACACCTTC	CASSQGRAEYGYTF	TRBV4-1	NA	NA	TRBJ1-2
TGCGCCAGCAGCTGGGCCTTGGGGGCCCGGGCCACTGAAGCTTTCTTT	CASSWALGARATEAFF	TRBV5-1	NA	NA	TRBJ1-1
TGTGCCAGCAGCTTTTACGAGGCGGGGCGAACTTACAATGAGCAGTTCTTC	CASSFYEAGRTYNEQFF	TRBV7-2	NA	NA	TRBJ2-1
TGTGCCAGCAGCCCTCGAGGGATAAAGAACACTGAAGCTTTCTTT	CASSPRGIKNTEAFF	TRBV9	NA	NA	TRBJ1-1
TGCGCCAGCAGTGGGCCAATGGGGGCCATGAACACTGAAGCTTTCTTT	CASSGPMGAMNTEAFF	TRBV4-1	NA	NA	TRBJ1-1
TGTGCCAGCAGCCAAGATAATTATGGAACTAGCGGACGAGGGAGCACAGATACGCAGTATTTT	CASSQDNYGTSGRGSTDTQYF	TRBV3-1/TRBV3-2	NA	TRBD2	TRBJ2-3